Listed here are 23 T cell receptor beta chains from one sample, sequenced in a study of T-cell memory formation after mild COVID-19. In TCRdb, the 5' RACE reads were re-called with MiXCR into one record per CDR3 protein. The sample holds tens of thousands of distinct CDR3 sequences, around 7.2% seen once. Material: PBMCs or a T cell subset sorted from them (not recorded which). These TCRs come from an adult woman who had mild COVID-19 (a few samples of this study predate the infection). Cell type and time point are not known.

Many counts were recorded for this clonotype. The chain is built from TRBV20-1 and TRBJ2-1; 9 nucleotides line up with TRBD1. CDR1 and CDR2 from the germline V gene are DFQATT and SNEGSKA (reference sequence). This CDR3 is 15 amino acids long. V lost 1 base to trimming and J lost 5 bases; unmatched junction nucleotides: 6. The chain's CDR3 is CSARGGQGNHNEQFF. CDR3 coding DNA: TGCAGTGCTAGAGGGGGACAGGGAAACCACAATGAGCAGTTCTTC.

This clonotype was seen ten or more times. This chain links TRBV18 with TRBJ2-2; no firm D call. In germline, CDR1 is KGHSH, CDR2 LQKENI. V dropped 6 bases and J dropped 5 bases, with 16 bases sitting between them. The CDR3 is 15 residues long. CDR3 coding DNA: TGTGCCAGCTCCCCTAGGAGCTTGTGGACCGGGGAGCTGTTTTTT. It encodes CASSPRSLWTGELFF.

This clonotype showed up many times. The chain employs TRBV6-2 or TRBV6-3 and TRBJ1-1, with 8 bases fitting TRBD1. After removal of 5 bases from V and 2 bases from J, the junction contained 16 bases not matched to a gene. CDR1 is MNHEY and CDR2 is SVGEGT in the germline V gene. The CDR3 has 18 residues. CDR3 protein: CASSPRDRLIKSNTEAFF. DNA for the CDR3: TGTGCCAGCAGTCCCCGGGACAGGTTGATAAAATCAAACACTGAAGCTTTCTTT.

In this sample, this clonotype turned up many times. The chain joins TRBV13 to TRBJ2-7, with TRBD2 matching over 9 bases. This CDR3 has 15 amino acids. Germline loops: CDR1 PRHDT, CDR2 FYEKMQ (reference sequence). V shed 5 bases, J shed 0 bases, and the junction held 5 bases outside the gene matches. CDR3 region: CASSPKRGVSYEQYF. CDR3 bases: TGTGCCAGCAGCCCCAAGCGGGGGGTCTCCTACGAGCAGTACTTC.

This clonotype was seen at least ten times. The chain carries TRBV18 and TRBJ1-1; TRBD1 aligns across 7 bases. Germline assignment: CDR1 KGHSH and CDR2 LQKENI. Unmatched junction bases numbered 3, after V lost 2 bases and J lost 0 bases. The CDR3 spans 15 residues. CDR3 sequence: CASSPSDRLNTEAFF. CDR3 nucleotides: TGTGCCAGCTCACCATCGGACAGGTTGAACACTGAAGCTTTCTTT.

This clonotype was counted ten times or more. The CDR3 coding sequence is TGTGCCAGTAGGGGCATTCTTAACACTGAAGCTTTCTTT. Amino acid sequence: CASRGILNTEAFF. The V gene is TRBV27, the J gene TRBJ1-1; perhaps TRBD1 as D (5 bases). Germline V lookup: CDR1 MNHEY, CDR2 SMNVEV (reference sequence). The CDR3 totals 13 residues. Trimming left V 9 bases short and J 2 bases short, with 13 bases between.

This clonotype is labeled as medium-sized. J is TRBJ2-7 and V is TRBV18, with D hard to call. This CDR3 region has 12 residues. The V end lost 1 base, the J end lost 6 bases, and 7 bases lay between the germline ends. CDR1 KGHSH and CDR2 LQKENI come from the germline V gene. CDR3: CASSPQGTEQYF. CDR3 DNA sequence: TGTGCCAGCTCACCACAGGGTACCGAGCAGTACTTC.

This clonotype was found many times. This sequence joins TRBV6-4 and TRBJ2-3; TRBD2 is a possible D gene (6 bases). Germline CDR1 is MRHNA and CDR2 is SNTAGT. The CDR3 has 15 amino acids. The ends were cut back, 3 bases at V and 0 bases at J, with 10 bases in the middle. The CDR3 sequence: CASSEGLASTDTQYF. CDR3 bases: TGTGCCAGCAGTGAAGGGCTAGCGAGCACAGATACGCAGTATTTT.

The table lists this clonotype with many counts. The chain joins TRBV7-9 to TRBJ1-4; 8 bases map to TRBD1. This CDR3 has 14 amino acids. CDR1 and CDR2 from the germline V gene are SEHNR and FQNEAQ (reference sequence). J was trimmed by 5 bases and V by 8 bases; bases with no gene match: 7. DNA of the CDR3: TGTGCCAGCTCCCAGGGACAGGCGAATGAAAAACTGTTTTTT. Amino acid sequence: CASSQGQANEKLFF.

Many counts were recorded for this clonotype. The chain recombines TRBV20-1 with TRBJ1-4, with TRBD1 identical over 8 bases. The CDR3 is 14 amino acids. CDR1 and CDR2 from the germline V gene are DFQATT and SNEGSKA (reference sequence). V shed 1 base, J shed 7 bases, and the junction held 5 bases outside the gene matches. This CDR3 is CSARAGGEVEKLFF. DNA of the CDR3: TGCAGTGCTAGAGCAGGGGGCGAGGTTGAAAAACTGTTTTTT.

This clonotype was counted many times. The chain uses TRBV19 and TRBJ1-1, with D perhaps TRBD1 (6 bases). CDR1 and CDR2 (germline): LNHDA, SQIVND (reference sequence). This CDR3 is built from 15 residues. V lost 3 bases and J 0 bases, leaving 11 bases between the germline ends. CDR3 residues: CASSIQGTLNTEAFF. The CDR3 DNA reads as TGTGCCAGTAGTATCCAAGGGACATTGAACACTGAAGCTTTCTTT.

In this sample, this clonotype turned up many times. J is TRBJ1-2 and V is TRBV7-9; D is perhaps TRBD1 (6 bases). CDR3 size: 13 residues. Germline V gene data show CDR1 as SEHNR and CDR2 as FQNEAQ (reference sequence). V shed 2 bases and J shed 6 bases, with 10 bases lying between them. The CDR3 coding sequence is TGTGCCAGCAGCTTAATCGGGGACAATGGCTACACCTTC. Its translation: CASSLIGDNGYTF.

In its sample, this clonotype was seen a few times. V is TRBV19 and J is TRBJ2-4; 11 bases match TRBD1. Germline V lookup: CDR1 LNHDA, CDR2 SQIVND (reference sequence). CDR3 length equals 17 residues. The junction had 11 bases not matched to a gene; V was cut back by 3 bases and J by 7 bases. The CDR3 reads CASSIGQGAWASNIQYF. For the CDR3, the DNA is TGTGCCAGTAGTATCGGACAGGGGGCGTGGGCTAGTAACATTCAGTACTTC.

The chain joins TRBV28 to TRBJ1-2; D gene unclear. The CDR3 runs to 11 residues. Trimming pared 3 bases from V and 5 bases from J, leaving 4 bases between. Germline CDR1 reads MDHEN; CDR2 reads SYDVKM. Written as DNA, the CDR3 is TGTGCCAGCAGTTTCCAGTATGGCTACACCTTC. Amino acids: CASSFQYGYTF.

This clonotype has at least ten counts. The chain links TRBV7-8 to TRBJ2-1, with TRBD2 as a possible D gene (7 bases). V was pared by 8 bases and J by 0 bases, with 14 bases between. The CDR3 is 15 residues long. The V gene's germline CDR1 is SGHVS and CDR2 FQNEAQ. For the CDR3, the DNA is TGTGCCAGCGTCTTAGGGGGGGGCTCCTACAATGAGCAGTTCTTC. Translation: CASVLGGGSYNEQFF.

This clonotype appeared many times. The CDR3 region has the DNA TGTGCCAGCAGTTACCCAGGGCGACTCTCCTACGAGCAGTACTTC. Translated: CASSYPGRLSYEQYF. The V and J genes are TRBV6-2 or TRBV6-3 and TRBJ2-7, with D possibly being TRBD1 (5 bases). Between the trimmed V and J ends, which lost 2 bases and 0 bases, there was a span of 11 bases. Per the germline V gene, CDR1 is MNHEY and CDR2 is SVGEGT. CDR3 size: 15 residues.

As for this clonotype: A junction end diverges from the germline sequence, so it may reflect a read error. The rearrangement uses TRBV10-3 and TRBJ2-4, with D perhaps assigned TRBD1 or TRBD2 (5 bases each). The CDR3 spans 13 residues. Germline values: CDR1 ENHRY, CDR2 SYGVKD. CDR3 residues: CAISDRGANVLTF. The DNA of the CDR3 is TGTGCCATCAGTGATAGGGGAGCCAACGTCTTGACTTTC.

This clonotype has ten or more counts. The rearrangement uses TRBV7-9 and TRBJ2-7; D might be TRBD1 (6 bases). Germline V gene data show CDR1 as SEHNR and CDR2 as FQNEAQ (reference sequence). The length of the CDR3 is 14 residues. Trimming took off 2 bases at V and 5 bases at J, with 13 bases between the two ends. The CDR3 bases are TGTGCCAGCAGCTTACGAGGGGCAGGGGACGAGCAGTACTTC. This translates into CASSLRGAGDEQYF. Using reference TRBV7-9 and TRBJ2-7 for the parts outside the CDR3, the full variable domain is DTGVSQNPRHKITKRGQNVTFRCDPISEHNRLYWYRQTLGQGPEFLTYFQNEAQLEKSRLLSDRFSAERPKGSFSTLEIQRTEQGDSAMYLCASSLRGAGDEQYFGPGTRLTVT.

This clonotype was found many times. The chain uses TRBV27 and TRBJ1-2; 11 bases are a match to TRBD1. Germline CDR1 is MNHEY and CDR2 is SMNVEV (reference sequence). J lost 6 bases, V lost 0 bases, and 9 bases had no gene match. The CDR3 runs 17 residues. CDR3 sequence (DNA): TGTGCCAGCAGTTTATCGGGGGCAGGGGACAGGGGGAATGGCTACACCTTC. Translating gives CASSLSGAGDRGNGYTF.

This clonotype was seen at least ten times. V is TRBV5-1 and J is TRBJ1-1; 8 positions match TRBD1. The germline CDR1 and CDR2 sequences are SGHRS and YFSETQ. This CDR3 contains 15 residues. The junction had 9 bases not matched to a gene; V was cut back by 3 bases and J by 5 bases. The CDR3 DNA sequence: TGCGCCAGCAGCTGGGGAGGACAGGGAGGAACTGAAGCTTTCTTT. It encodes CASSWGGQGGTEAFF.

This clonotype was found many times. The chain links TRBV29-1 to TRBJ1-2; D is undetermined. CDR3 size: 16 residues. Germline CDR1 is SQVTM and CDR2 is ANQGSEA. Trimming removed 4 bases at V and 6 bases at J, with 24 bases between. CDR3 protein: CSVGASGRSAPHGYTF. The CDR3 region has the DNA TGCAGCGTTGGAGCTTCAGGACGATCCGCTCCGCATGGCTACACCTTC.

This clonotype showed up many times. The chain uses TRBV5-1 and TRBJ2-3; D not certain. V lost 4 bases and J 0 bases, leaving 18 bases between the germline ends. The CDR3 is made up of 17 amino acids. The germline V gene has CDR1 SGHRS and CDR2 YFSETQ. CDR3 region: CASSVNSPRTSTDTQYF. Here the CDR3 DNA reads TGCGCCAGCAGCGTTAACTCCCCAAGAACTAGCACAGATACGCAGTATTTT.

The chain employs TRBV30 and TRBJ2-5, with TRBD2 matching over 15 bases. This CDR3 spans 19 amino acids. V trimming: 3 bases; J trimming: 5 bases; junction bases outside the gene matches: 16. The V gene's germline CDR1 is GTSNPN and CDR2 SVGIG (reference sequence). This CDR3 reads CAWRGGLAGGSLLGETQYF. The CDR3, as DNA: TGTGCCTGGAGGGGGGGACTAGCGGGAGGATCCTTACTGGGGGAGACCCAGTACTTC.